A single sample gave rise to the 2 T cell receptor beta chains below, sequenced in a study of T cell changes during pregnancy in multiple sclerosis. Assay used: immunoSEQ multiplex PCR; TCRdb lists only in-frame clones, some missing. The repertoire includes about 98,000 clones, roughly 94% of them detected once, and approximately 2.4% sits in the top ten. The sequences come from peripheral blood, collected after pregnancy. Receptor source: a female donor in good health, enrolled as a control in a pregnancy study.

The chain links TRBV5-8 to TRBJ2-1; 9 bases align to TRBD1. Germline V gene lookup returns CDR1 SGHTS and CDR2 YDEGEE. This CDR3 comprises 15 residues. The trim removed 0 bases at V and 5 bases at J, leaving 3 bases unmatched. CDR3 nucleotide sequence: TGTGCCAGCAGCTTGGGACAGGGGGTTCACAATGAGCAGTTCTTC. It is translated as CASSLGQGVHNEQFF.

The rearrangement links TRBV27 to TRBJ1-1, with a tentative D call TRBD1 (6 bases). Trimming cost V 8 bases and J 4 bases, with 14 bases left between them. The germline CDR1 and CDR2 sequences are MNHEY and SMNVEV (reference sequence). CDR3 size: 13 residues. CDR3 residues: CASHPIRGTEAFF. CDR3 nucleotides: TGTGCCAGCCATCCAATCAGGGGCACTGAAGCTTTCTTT.